This TCR beta chain was documented in a study of blood T cell repertoires in COVID-19. Overall study: Researchers got acute and convalescent COVID-19 samples from the United States, Italy and Spain. T cells, B-cell-depleted T cells, or PBMCs provided the cDNA or gDNA that served as material.

Enrollment of patients from Seattle took place during active infection, with longitudinal follow-up. Original processing methods: Amplification from reference gene primers served as the basis for estimated nucleated cell counts. The table came from immunoSEQ multiplex PCR; TCRdb's copy has only in-frame clones and leaves some out. That table gives V, J and clone size, and the DNA gave D and trimming. Here the sample spans about 260,000 clones, more than 75% being singletons. CDR3 length: 14 residues. Between the trimmed V and J ends, which lost 2 bases and 5 bases, there was a span of 15 bases. Germline values: CDR1 GTSNPN, CDR2 SVGIG (reference sequence).

This chain connects TRBV30 to TRBJ1-1, with D possibly matching TRBD1 (6 bases). The TCR comes from a woman aged 55-70 years with COVID-19, enrolled during active disease. Sequencing was performed on peripheral blood. The DNA of the CDR3 is TGTGCCTGGAGTTTGATAGGGGGTAAGACTGAAGCTTTCTTT. Translated: CAWSLIGGKTEAFF.